One sample yielded the 30 T cell receptor beta chains listed below, sequenced in a study of tumor and adjacent non-tumor tissue in lung cancer. The template was RNA from unsorted bulk tissue. TCRbeta libraries were built with three rounds of nested PCR, modified from ARM-PCR. TCRdb reprocessed the multiplex PCR reads with MiXCR, giving one entry per CDR3 protein. The sample carries around 120,000 distinct CDR3 sequences, 66% recorded once. Specimen: lung tumor tissue. The source of these receptors is a man under 40 with non-small cell lung cancer.

As regards this clonotype: Sequence at one end of the junction differs from germline and may be a read error. The chain joins TRBV20-1 to TRBJ2-7; a weak D match, TRBD1 (6 bases). This CDR3 contains 13 residues. The germline gives CDR1 DFQATT, CDR2 SNEGSKA (reference sequence). The CDR3 DNA follows: TGCAGTGTATCTGGTCAGGGGATGAACGAGCACTACTTC. Encoded protein: CSVSGQGMNEHYF.

To note about this clonotype: A clone one base away is much larger, so this may be a read error. The chain links TRBV20-1 to TRBJ2-7, with D maybe TRBD1 (7 bases). CDR1 is DFQATT and CDR2 is SNEGSKA in the germline V gene (reference sequence). The CDR3 consists of 14 residues. The ends were cut back, 3 bases at V and 6 bases at J, with 18 bases in the middle. CDR3 DNA sequence: TGCAGTGCTAGTTTGCCAGGGGGGTTCAGCGAGCAGTACTTC. Encoded protein: CSASLPGGFSEQYF.

Worth noting for this clonotype: A much larger clone lies a single base off, so this may be a read error. The V call is TRBV12-3 or TRBV12-4, the J call TRBJ2-2, with TRBD1 identical over 8 bases. The CDR3 has 15 amino acids. V lost 2 bases, J lost 4 bases, and 3 bases stayed unmatched. The CDR3 is CASSLQGAITGELFF. The DNA for the CDR3 is TGTGCCAGCAGTTTACAGGGGGCGATCACCGGGGAGCTGTTTTTT.

The CDR3 DNA sequence: TGTGCCATCTGTCGCAGTATGGACCACAATGAGCAGTTCTTC. This encodes CAICRSMDHNEQFF. J is TRBJ2-1 and V is TRBV6-1; D gene ambiguous. Germline CDR1 reads MNHNS; CDR2 reads SASEGT. Trimming left V 10 bases short and J 5 bases short, with 18 bases between. The CDR3 consists of 14 residues.

This clonotype was recorded many times. The chain has TRBV6-5 and TRBJ1-5; 11 bases are shared with TRBD1. CDR3 length: 13 residues. The J segment lost 7 bases and the V segment lost 9 bases, leaving 5 bases of the junction unmatched. Germline V lookup: CDR1 MNHEY, CDR2 SVGAGI. The CDR3 sequence: CASCRDRGQPQHF. The CDR3 DNA sequence: TGTGCCAGTTGCAGGGACAGGGGGCAGCCCCAGCATTTT.

CDR3 sequence: CASSLGFGGSTEAFF. The CDR3, as DNA: TGTGCCAGCAGCCTTGGGTTCGGTGGGAGCACTGAAGCTTTCTTT. This chain connects TRBV6-1 to TRBJ1-1; unclear D gene. The CDR3 consists of 15 residues. Germline V gene sequence: CDR1 MNHNS, CDR2 SASEGT. Trimming stripped 6 bases from V and 4 bases from J, with 18 bases between.

On this clonotype itself: Sequence at one end of the junction differs from germline and may be a read error. The chain employs TRBV6-1 and TRBJ2-3; 8 bases map to TRBD2. CDR1 and CDR2 (germline): MNHNS, SASEGT. This CDR3 is built from 14 residues. CDR3 sequence reads: CASKLAESTDMQYF. The DNA of the CDR3 is TGTGCCAGCAAACTAGCGGAGAGCACAGATATGCAGTATTTT.

As for this clonotype: A much larger clonotype is one base distant, so this may be a read error. The gene calls are TRBV12-3 or TRBV12-4 and TRBJ2-1; TRBD1 matches at 11 bases. The CDR3 sequence is 15 residues long. The CDR3 sequence: CVSSWDRGYYNEQFF. Here the CDR3 DNA reads TGTGTCAGCAGCTGGGACAGGGGGTACTACAATGAGCAGTTCTTC.

With regard to this clonotype: This sequence may be a read error, since a much larger clone differs from it by one base. The J gene is TRBJ2-1, the V gene TRBV20-1; 12 bases align to TRBD2. The length of the CDR3 is 15 residues. Losses at the gene ends were 6 bases for V and 6 bases for J; bases not matched to a gene: 9. Germline V lookup: CDR1 DFQATT, CDR2 SNEGSKA (reference sequence). The CDR3 loop is CSAPFLAGGPNEQFF. In DNA, the CDR3 is TGCAGTGCGCCATTTCTAGCGGGGGGGCCCAATGAGCAGTTCTTC.

This clonotype was detected only a few times. The chain has TRBV5-1 and TRBJ2-3; D may be TRBD2 (6 bases). The CDR3 spans 17 residues. V was clipped by 8 bases and J by 4 bases, with 26 bases between them. CDR1 and CDR2 (germline): SGHRS, YFSETQ. The CDR3 DNA follows: TGCGCCAGTAGCCGCGGCGCCGGAGGGCTACGGTCAGATACGCAGTATTTT. Its translation: CASSRGAGGLRSDTQYF.

With respect to this clonotype: An end of the junction differs from the germline gene, which may be a read error. The chain has TRBV4-1 and TRBJ2-7; 7 bases fit TRBD2. The CDR3 has 16 amino acids. The germline CDR1 and CDR2 sequences are MGHRA and YSYEKL. Here the CDR3 reads CANSQDETGGTYEQYF. CDR3 DNA: TGCGCCAACAGTCAAGATGAGACGGGAGGTACGTACGAGCAGTACTTT.

With regard to this clonotype: A much larger clone is a single base away; this may be a read error. V and J are TRBV10-3 and TRBJ2-5; 7 bases match TRBD2. CDR3 length: 14 amino acids. Looked up from germline, CDR1 is ENHRY and CDR2 is SYGVKD. With 1 base clipped from V and 3 bases from J, the junction kept 2 bases outside the gene matches. The CDR3 loop is CAISEWGGEETQYF. Here the CDR3 DNA reads TGTGCCATCAGTGAGTGGGGGGGAGAAGAGACCCAGTACTTC.

Only one count was recorded for this clonotype. The CDR3 protein is CVSSKRGRGGYGYTF. In DNA form, the CDR3 reads TGTGTCAGTTCAAAACGCGGGCGTGGGGGCTATGGCTACACCTTC. The chain is built from TRBV11-2 and TRBJ1-2; D possibly corresponds to TRBD1 (5 bases). This CDR3 has 15 amino acids. Germline values: CDR1 SGHAT, CDR2 FQNNGV.

Points on this clonotype: The junction differs from germline at one of its ends, possibly a read error. This chain links TRBV29-1 with TRBJ2-7; D might be TRBD1 (7 bases). The CDR3 totals 15 residues. CDR1 is SQVTM, CDR2 ANQGSEA, per germline. The DNA of the CDR3 is TGCAGTGTTGAAAGTCTAGGACAGGAGGGATACGAGCGGTACTTC. It codes for CSVESLGQEGYERYF.

As regards this clonotype: This could be a read error, since a much larger clone is one nucleotide away. The chain combines TRBV20-1 with TRBJ2-3; D unclear. Between the trimmed V and J ends, which lost 6 bases and 5 bases, there was a span of 6 bases. The CDR3 is 10 residues long. Looked up from germline, CDR1 is DFQATT and CDR2 is SNEGSKA (reference sequence). The CDR3 sequence: CSAAIDTQYF. CDR3 in DNA: TGCAGTGCCGCCATAGATACGCAGTATTTT.

Comment on this clonotype: A much larger clone differs by one base, so this may be a read error. The rearrangement links TRBV10-3 to TRBJ2-3; no firm D call. V was cut by 7 bases and J by 2 bases, with 10 bases left in between. The CDR3 is 13 residues long. Germline CDR1 ENHRY, CDR2 SYGVKD. The CDR3 DNA follows: TGTGCCATCACCACGAGCAACACAGATACGCAGTATTTT. It translates to CAITTSNTDTQYF.

This clonotype appeared a single time. A read error may be the cause here, since a much bigger clone is one base away. This chain uses TRBV4-1 with TRBJ1-5; D might be TRBD1 (6 bases). Per the germline V gene, CDR1 is MGHRA and CDR2 is YSYEKL. The CDR3 has 14 residues. For the CDR3, the DNA is TGCGCCAGCAACCAACTAGGAGGGGGACAGCCCCAGCATTTT. Translation gives CASNQLGGGQPQHF.

This clonotype was observed many times. The rearrangement uses TRBV10-1 and TRBJ2-2, with D possibly matching TRBD1 (6 bases). Germline V gene sequence: CDR1 WNHNN, CDR2 SYGVQD (reference sequence). This CDR3 spans 14 amino acids. Trimming stripped 7 bases from V and 1 base from J, with 10 bases between. The CDR3 DNA sequence: TGCGCCAGCACCGACAGGATGAACACCGGGGAGCTGTTTTTT. Translated, it gives CASTDRMNTGELFF.

This clonotype was seen many times. This sequence joins TRBV6-2 or TRBV6-3 and TRBJ2-2; D is possibly TRBD2 (6 bases). CDR1 is MNHEY and CDR2 is SVGEGT in the germline V gene. Trimming cost V 0 bases and J 3 bases, with 29 bases left between them. This CDR3 comprises 22 residues. DNA of the CDR3: TGTGCCAGCAGTTACTCTCCAGGGACTGCCCTCTCGAGTAGCGGCCACACCGGGGAGCTGTTTTTT. It specifies CASSYSPGTALSSSGHTGELFF.

By frequency in the sample, this clonotype is medium-sized (0.01 to 0.1%). The chain couples TRBV11-1 to TRBJ2-5; D is unclear. V was shortened by 5 bases and J by 5 bases, with 12 bases between the two germline ends. The germline gives CDR1 SGHAT, CDR2 FQDESV (reference sequence). CDR3 size: 13 residues. The CDR3 sequence: CASSPSAEETQYF. The DNA of the CDR3 is TGTGCCAGCAGCCCCAGCGCGGAGGAGACCCAGTACTTC.

This clonotype has a count of ten or more. The rearrangement uses TRBV12-3 or TRBV12-4 and TRBJ1-1; 9 bases fit TRBD1. The V segment lost 6 bases and the J segment 1 base; nucleotides outside the gene matches: 3. The CDR3 spans 14 residues. CDR3: CASRATGGNTEAFF. The CDR3 DNA follows: TGTGCCAGCAGGGCGACAGGGGGGAACACTGAAGCTTTCTTT.

On this clonotype itself: Germline and junction disagree at one end, which may indicate a read error. The chain uses TRBV6-4 and TRBJ2-3; D gene uncertain. Germline loops: CDR1 MRHNA, CDR2 SNTAGT. The CDR3 totals 14 residues. The CDR3 DNA is TGTGTCAGCAGTGACTCGTGGAGCACAGATATGCAGTATTTT. It codes for CVSSDSWSTDMQYF.

This clonotype has only a few counts. The chain employs TRBV12-3 or TRBV12-4 and TRBJ1-4, with 9 bases that match TRBD1. This CDR3 has 15 amino acids. V was pared by 5 bases and J by 10 bases, with 11 bases of the junction left unmatched. CDR3 sequence (DNA): TGTGCCAGCAGTATACACCGGGACAGGGACGTAAAACTGTTTTTT. Translated, it gives CASSIHRDRDVKLFF.

The V call is TRBV11-1, the J call TRBJ2-3; 8 bases are a match to TRBD1. The CDR3 runs 12 residues. J lost 9 bases, V lost 6 bases, and 5 bases had no gene match. The germline gives CDR1 SGHAT, CDR2 FQDESV (reference sequence). In DNA, the CDR3 is TGTGCCAGCAGGCCAGGGGGCGAGACGCAGTATTTT. Translating gives CASRPGGETQYF. Looking up the rest from reference TRBV11-1 and TRBJ2-3 gives the full variable domain: EAEVAQSPRYKITEKSQAVAFWCDPISGHATLYWYRQILGQGPELLVQFQDESVVDDSQLPKDRFSAERLKGVDSTLKIQPAELGDSAMYLCASRPGGETQYFGPGTRLTVL.

Notes on this clonotype: A read error is possible here, since a much larger clone lies one base away. The V call is TRBV20-1, the J call TRBJ1-4; 8 nucleotides align to TRBD1. Germline values: CDR1 DFQATT, CDR2 SNEGSKA (reference sequence). V shed 2 bases and J 0 bases; nucleotides not matched to a gene: 8. The CDR3 is made up of 17 amino acids. In DNA, the CDR3 is TGCAGTGCTAGAATACAGGGGGTGTACGCAACTAATGAAAAACTGTTTTTT. Amino acid sequence: CSARIQGVYATNEKLFF.

This clonotype was seen many times. The chain combines TRBV18 with TRBJ2-5; D is unclear. CDR3 length equals 11 residues. V dropped 8 bases and J dropped 5 bases, with 9 bases sitting between them. Looked up from germline, CDR1 is KGHSH and CDR2 is LQKENI. This CDR3 reads CASSPQETQYF. CDR3 coding DNA: TGTGCCAGCAGCCCCCAGGAGACCCAGTACTTC.

The J gene is TRBJ2-1, the V gene TRBV20-1; D might be TRBD2 (5 bases). Germline lookup yields CDR1 DFQATT and CDR2 SNEGSKA (reference sequence). The CDR3 has 16 residues. Trimming removed 5 bases at V and 5 bases at J, with 22 bases between. CDR3 in amino acids: CSAGGRASRRNNEQFF. The CDR3 DNA reads as TGCAGTGCTGGAGGTAGGGCTAGCAGGAGGAACAATGAGCAGTTCTTC.

This clonotype was counted at least ten times. The chain carries TRBV11-3 and TRBJ1-1; D uncertain. CDR3 length: 12 residues. The V gene lost 5 bases and the J gene lost 3 bases, with 7 bases spanning the gap. The germline CDR1 and CDR2 sequences are SGHNT and YENEEA. The CDR3 DNA is TGTGCCAGCAGCCGCAGTGACACTGAAGCTTTCTTT. Its translation: CASSRSDTEAFF.

Details on this clonotype: This may be a read error, as it is one base from a much larger clone. DNA of the CDR3: TGTGCCAGCAGCCCGGGGAACGACTACACCTTC. It specifies CASSPGNDYTF. The gene calls are TRBV4-2 and TRBJ1-2; D gene uncertain. V was cut by 4 bases and J by 10 bases, with 10 bases left in between. The CDR3 runs to 11 residues. Germline V CDR1 and CDR2: LGHNA, YNFKEQ.

In its sample, this clonotype is medium-sized (0.01 to 0.1%). The chain carries TRBV4-1 and TRBJ1-6; D not certain. Trimming took off 1 base at V and 9 bases at J, with 10 bases between the two ends. Germline V CDR1 and CDR2: MGHRA, YSYEKL. The length of the CDR3 is 14 residues. CDR3 in DNA: TGCGCCAGCAGCCAAGTTCCATGGACTTCACCCCTCCACTTT. This gives the protein CASSQVPWTSPLHF.